Below, 26 T cell receptor beta chains from the same sample are listed, as sequenced in a study of identical twins. TCRdb called the 5' RACE reads again in MiXCR, with one record for every CDR3 protein. The sample lists fewer than 450,000 distinct CDR3 sequences, approximately 8.7% occurring once. The sequencing sample was made of naive T cells sorted from blood. These receptors all stem from a woman between 45 and 60 years old in good health.

This clonotype was observed at least ten times. The junction shows a germline mismatch at one end, possibly a read error. CDR3 DNA sequence: TGCGCCAGCCGGGGACAGGGGTACCCCGTAATGATTTTT. Translation: CASRGQGYPVMIF. The chain employs TRBV4-1 and TRBJ1-4, with 10 bases identical to TRBD1. CDR3 length: 13 amino acids. Looked up from germline, CDR1 is MGHRA and CDR2 is YSYEKL.

Details on this clonotype: This may come from a read error, since a much larger clone is one base off. This chain connects TRBV6-5 to TRBJ2-3; D possibly corresponds to TRBD2 (5 bases). Deletions cut 0 bases from V and 0 bases from J, with 13 bases between. The CDR3 runs 17 residues. The germline V gene encodes CDR1 MNHEY and CDR2 SVGAGI. The CDR3 coding sequence is TGTGCCAGCAGTTACTCCTCGGGGTTGGGTAGCACAGATACGCAGTATTTT. This sequence encodes CASSYSSGLGSTDTQYF.

The V call is TRBV15, the J call TRBJ2-3, with no clear D. V lost 6 bases to trimming and J lost 0 bases, with 13 bases between them. Germline assignment: CDR1 LNHNV and CDR2 YYDKDF (reference sequence). The CDR3 runs to 15 residues. The chain's CDR3 is CATSPHGSSTDTQYF. In DNA, the CDR3 is TGTGCCACCAGTCCTCACGGTTCTAGCACAGATACGCAGTATTTT.

This chain joins TRBV12-3 or TRBV12-4 and TRBJ1-5; perhaps TRBD1 as D (6 bases). The CDR3 has 17 residues. Trimming took 5 bases from V and 4 from J, leaving 21 bases between them. The CDR3 region is CASSPSAGQGRNQPQHF. In nucleotides, the CDR3 is TGTGCCAGCAGTCCGTCCGCGGGGCAGGGGAGAAATCAGCCCCAGCATTTT.

The genes are TRBV10-3 and TRBJ1-5, with 9 bases fitting TRBD1. The CDR3 is 16 residues long. Trimming at V came to 4 bases and at J to 0 bases, leaving 4 bases not matched to a gene. The germline CDR1 and CDR2 sequences are ENHRY and SYGVKD. CDR3 loop: CAISGRQGDSNQPQHF. For the CDR3, the DNA is TGTGCCATCAGTGGTCGACAGGGGGATAGCAATCAGCCCCAGCATTTT.

The chain employs TRBV10-3 and TRBJ1-3; D not certain. Germline V lookup: CDR1 ENHRY, CDR2 SYGVKD. Deletions cut 3 bases from V and 0 bases from J, with 9 bases between. The CDR3 contains 15 residues. The CDR3 bases are TGTGCCATCAGTGATCTACGGATCTCTGGAAACACCATATATTTT. Its translation: CAISDLRISGNTIYF.

V and J are TRBV3-1 and TRBJ2-3; D gene unclear. Per the germline V gene, CDR1 is LGHDT and CDR2 is YNNKEL (reference sequence). With 4 bases removed from V and 1 base from J, the gap between germline ends came to 6 bases. The CDR3 has 13 amino acids. The CDR3 nucleotides are TGTGCCAGCAGCCCGGTAGGCACAGATACGCAGTATTTT. Translation gives CASSPVGTDTQYF.

This clonotype appeared many times. V usage is TRBV12-3 or TRBV12-4 and J usage is TRBJ2-7, with D possibly matching TRBD1 (7 bases). V was trimmed by 4 bases and J by 6 bases, leaving 19 bases between them. The CDR3 runs to 15 residues. CDR3 sequence: CASSSQGGRMGEQYF. The CDR3, as DNA: TGTGCCAGCAGTTCCCAGGGGGGACGAATGGGCGAGCAGTACTTC.

V is TRBV19 and J is TRBJ2-2; 8 bases are shared with TRBD2. This CDR3 contains 14 residues. Trimming removed 5 bases from V and 4 bases from J; junction bases left unmatched: 3. The germline V gene encodes CDR1 LNHDA and CDR2 SQIVND (reference sequence). The CDR3: CASSFGRATGELFF. The CDR3 bases are TGTGCCAGTAGTTTCGGGAGGGCCACCGGGGAGCTGTTTTTT.

This clonotype was counted many times. The gene calls are TRBV20-1 and TRBJ2-7; 10 bases are shared with TRBD2. Per the germline V gene, CDR1 is DFQATT and CDR2 is SNEGSKA (reference sequence). The CDR3 is 14 residues long. Trimming at V came to 6 bases and at J to 3 bases, leaving 8 bases not matched to a gene. CDR3 sequence: CSAGRLAGVYEQYF. The DNA for the CDR3 is TGCAGTGCAGGTCGACTAGCGGGTGTCTACGAGCAGTACTTC.

There are a few counts of this clonotype. The chain carries TRBV7-9 and TRBJ2-1; D is uncertain. The V gene's germline CDR1 is SEHNR and CDR2 FQNEAQ (reference sequence). This CDR3 is built from 16 residues. Trimming took off 1 base at V and 5 bases at J, with 15 bases between the two ends. In DNA, the CDR3 is TGTGCCAGCAGCTTAGTATCCCTCTGGGGAAACAATGAGCAGTTCTTC. Its translation: CASSLVSLWGNNEQFF. Looking up the rest from reference TRBV7-9 and TRBJ2-1 gives the full variable domain: DTGVSQNPRHKITKRGQNVTFRCDPISEHNRLYWYRQTLGQGPEFLTYFQNEAQLEKSRLLSDRFSAERPKGSFSTLEIQRTEQGDSAMYLCASSLVSLWGNNEQFFGPGTRLTVL.

The V and J genes are TRBV19 and TRBJ2-1; 8 positions match TRBD2. The V and J ends lost 1 base and 6 bases, in that order; junction bases with no gene match: 5. Germline CDR1 LNHDA, CDR2 SQIVND (reference sequence). CDR3 length equals 15 residues. CDR3 coding DNA: TGTGCCAGTAGTATAGGAGGGACTAGAGGCAATGAGCAGTTCTTC. It specifies CASSIGGTRGNEQFF. Filled out from reference TRBV19 and TRBJ2-1, the complete variable domain reads DGGITQSPKYLFRKEGQNVTLSCEQNLNHDAMYWYRQDPGQGLRLIYYSQIVNDFQKGDIAEGYSVSREKKESFPLTVTSAQKNPTAFYLCASSIGGTRGNEQFFGPGTRLTVL.

The CDR3 DNA reads TGCAGTGCTAGAGGTCTGCGGGAAGGGCACAATGAGCAGTTCTTC. It codes for CSARGLREGHNEQFF. V usage is TRBV20-1 and J usage is TRBJ2-1; the D gene is possibly TRBD2 (6 bases). This CDR3 has 15 residues. The germline CDR1 and CDR2 sequences are DFQATT and SNEGSKA (reference sequence). V dropped 1 base and J dropped 5 bases, with 15 bases sitting between them.

This clonotype was detected many times. This chain links TRBV4-1 with TRBJ2-3, with 11 bases aligning to TRBD2. Germline CDR1 reads MGHRA; CDR2 reads YSYEKL. CDR3 length: 16 residues. V lost 1 base, J lost 5 bases, and 5 bases stayed unmatched. Here the CDR3 DNA reads TGCGCCAGCAGCCAAGGTAGCGGGAGGGCCGAAGATACGCAGTATTTT. It specifies CASSQGSGRAEDTQYF.

V and J are TRBV5-1 and TRBJ1-3; D ambiguous. Germline V gene data show CDR1 as SGHRS and CDR2 as YFSETQ. The CDR3 runs 14 residues. V lost 4 bases and J 0 bases, leaving 8 bases between the germline ends. The CDR3 sequence is CASSPDPSGNTIYF. CDR3 sequence (DNA): TGCGCCAGCAGCCCGGACCCCTCTGGAAACACCATATATTTT. Complete variable domain (other parts from reference TRBV5-1 and TRBJ1-3): KAGVTQTPRYLIKTRGQQVTLSCSPISGHRSVSWYQQTPGQGLQFLFEYFSETQRNKGNFPGRFSGRQFSNSRSEMNVSTLELGDSALYLCASSPDPSGNTIYFGEGSWLTVV.

The chain recombines TRBV7-9 with TRBJ2-7, with D perhaps being TRBD1 or TRBD2 (5 bases each). The V and J ends lost 1 base and 3 bases respectively, with 13 bases between them. Per the germline V gene, CDR1 is SEHNR and CDR2 is FQNEAQ (reference sequence). The length of the CDR3 is 15 residues. The CDR3: CASSLEEGLLYEQYF. CDR3 DNA: TGTGCCAGCAGCTTAGAAGAGGGGCTTCTCTACGAGCAGTACTTC. The full variable domain, its missing parts supplied by reference TRBV7-9 and TRBJ2-7, is DTGVSQNPRHKITKRGQNVTFRCDPISEHNRLYWYRQTLGQGPEFLTYFQNEAQLEKSRLLSDRFSAERPKGSFSTLEIQRTEQGDSAMYLCASSLEEGLLYEQYFGPGTRLTVT.

Ten or more counts support this clonotype. V and J are TRBV5-1 and TRBJ2-3; D possibly corresponds to TRBD1 (5 bases). CDR3 length: 14 residues. The V and J ends lost 0 bases and 6 bases respectively, with 11 bases between them. CDR1 SGHRS and CDR2 YFSETQ come from the germline V gene. Here the CDR3 DNA reads TGCGCCAGCAGCTTGGTGGGGCCCACGGATACGCAGTATTTT. Translation gives CASSLVGPTDTQYF.

This clonotype came up a few times. This rearrangement joins TRBV6-6 to TRBJ2-1; 12 positions match TRBD2. The CDR3 length is 20 residues. Germline values: CDR1 MNHNY, CDR2 SVGAGI (reference sequence). V lost 4 bases, J lost 1 base, and 14 bases stayed unmatched. The CDR3 nucleotides are TGTGCCAGCAGTTTACCCCCGCTGACTAGCGGGAGAGGGTCCTACAATGAGCAGTTCTTC. Amino acid sequence: CASSLPPLTSGRGSYNEQFF.

This clonotype was seen ten or more times. This chain uses TRBV19 with TRBJ2-3, with 7 bases lining up with TRBD1. After removal of 6 bases from V and 4 bases from J, the junction contained 10 bases not matched to a gene. CDR1 is LNHDA and CDR2 is SQIVND in the germline V gene (reference sequence). CDR3 length equals 15 residues. CDR3 DNA sequence: TGTGCCAGTAGCAAAAGACAGGGTAGGGCAGATACGCAGTATTTT. Translated, it gives CASSKRQGRADTQYF.

This clonotype was detected only a few times. V and J are TRBV10-3 and TRBJ2-3; perhaps TRBD2 as D (5 bases). CDR1 and CDR2 (germline): ENHRY, SYGVKD. The V end lost 0 bases, the J end lost 3 bases, and 10 bases lay between the germline ends. The CDR3 covers 15 residues. CDR3 DNA: TGTGCCATCAGTGAGTCCCGTGGGAGAACAGATACGCAGTATTTT. This translates into CAISESRGRTDTQYF.

This clonotype was found many times. J is TRBJ2-1 and V is TRBV14; D not resolved. Between the trimmed V and J ends, which lost 2 bases and 2 bases, there was a span of 10 bases. Germline CDR1 and CDR2: SGHDN and FVKESK. The CDR3 runs to 15 residues. CDR3 loop: CASSQRLETYNEQFF. The CDR3 nucleotides read TGTGCCAGCAGCCAAAGGCTCGAGACCTACAATGAGCAGTTCTTC.

This clonotype was counted between two and nine times. The chain joins TRBV2 to TRBJ1-1, with 9 positions matching TRBD1. Germline CDR1 reads SNHLY; CDR2 reads FYNNEI. The CDR3 spans 17 residues. The V and J ends lost 4 bases and 3 bases, in that order; junction bases with no gene match: 12. CDR3 DNA: TGTGCCAGCAGTGGCGCCGGGACAGGGTTTCGAGACACTGAAGCTTTCTTT. This codes for CASSGAGTGFRDTEAFF.

V is TRBV5-1 and J is TRBJ2-7, with 14 positions matching TRBD2. V dropped 4 bases and J dropped 6; count of bases not matched to a gene: 9. Per germline, CDR1 SGHRS and CDR2 YFSETQ. This CDR3 is built from 16 residues. The DNA for the CDR3 is TGCGCCAGCAGCCCGGGACTAGCGGGGGTTGGGGTCGAGCAGTACTTC. Translating it yields CASSPGLAGVGVEQYF. Full variable domain (rest looked up from reference TRBV5-1 and TRBJ2-7): KAGVTQTPRYLIKTRGQQVTLSCSPISGHRSVSWYQQTPGQGLQFLFEYFSETQRNKGNFPGRFSGRQFSNSRSEMNVSTLELGDSALYLCASSPGLAGVGVEQYFGPGTRLTVT.

The CDR3, as DNA: TGCAGCGTTGTACGGGACAGGGGGCGAACAGATACGCAGTATTTT. It is translated as CSVVRDRGRTDTQYF. V is TRBV29-1 and J is TRBJ2-3, with TRBD1 identical over 12 bases. This CDR3 has 15 amino acids. V dropped 4 bases and J dropped 3; count of bases not matched to a gene: 5. The V gene's germline CDR1 is SQVTM and CDR2 ANQGSEA.

The J gene is TRBJ2-5, the V gene TRBV25-1, with 8 positions matching TRBD2. The germline V gene has CDR1 MGHDK and CDR2 SYGVNS. Trimming at V came to 3 bases and at J to 5 bases, leaving 14 bases not matched to a gene. This CDR3 comprises 17 residues. The CDR3 is CASSDGIGIAGYETQYF. The CDR3 nucleotides read TGTGCCAGCAGTGATGGAATCGGGATAGCGGGATATGAGACCCAGTACTTC. The whole variable domain, filled in from reference TRBV25-1 and TRBJ2-5, reads EADIYQTPRYLVIGTGKKITLECSQTMGHDKMYWYQQDPGMELHLIHYSYGVNSTEKGDLSSESTVSRIRTEHFPLTLESARPSHTSQYLCASSDGIGIAGYETQYFGPGTRLLVL.

V gene TRBV7-2 combines with J gene TRBJ2-3; tentative D call: TRBD2 (5 bases). CDR1 SGHTA and CDR2 FQGNSA come from the germline V gene. The ends were cut back, 5 bases at V and 5 bases at J, with 17 bases in the middle. The CDR3 runs to 15 residues. CDR3 nucleotide sequence: TGTGCCAGCAGCCCACGACTGGGGAGTAGAGATACGCAGTATTTT. As protein: CASSPRLGSRDTQYF.